Presented here are 12 T cell receptor beta chains from one specimen sequenced in a study of control samples from healthy donors and cancer patients. Only in-frame clones appear in the TCRdb table, and some are missing; sequencing was by immunoSEQ multiplex PCR. The sample has approximately 180,000 clones, about 91% seen once. The specimen sequenced was blood. Receptors were obtained from a woman in her thirties or forties in good health.

The CDR3 is CTSSRTGTSGGYRSYF. In nucleotides, the CDR3 is TGCACCAGCAGCCGCACCGGGACTAGCGGGGGGTACCGGTCCTACTTC. The chain employs TRBV1 and TRBJ2-4; TRBD2, the table's D call, was not compared with the DNA. TRBV1 is flagged as a pseudogene. The CDR3 has 16 amino acids.

This clone was counted a single time. The genes are TRBV12-5 and TRBJ1-4; TRBD1 aligns across 8 bases. CDR3 length: 14 amino acids. V lost 6 bases and J lost 7; bases outside the gene matches: 7. Germline-derived CDR1 and CDR2 are LGHNT and FRNRAP. CDR3 sequence: CASGPGGRSEKLFF. The CDR3 DNA follows: TGTGCTAGTGGCCCAGGGGGCAGAAGTGAAAAACTGTTTTTT.

Only one count was recorded for this clone. The rearrangement joins TRBV6-6 to TRBJ2-1; 12 nucleotides align to TRBD2. The length of the CDR3 is 13 residues. The ends lost 2 bases at V and 15 bases at J; junction bases unmatched: 5. Germline V lookup: CDR1 MNHNY, CDR2 SVGAGI (reference sequence). DNA of the CDR3: TGTGCCAGCAGTTACGGACTAGCGGGGTTAGGGTTCTTC. Protein: CASSYGLAGLGFF.

The chain links TRBV7-8 to TRBJ2-7; D remains ambiguous. V was trimmed by 3 bases and J by 0 bases, leaving 9 bases between them. Looked up from germline, CDR1 is SGHVS and CDR2 is FQNEAQ. This CDR3 spans 14 amino acids. The CDR3 DNA sequence: TGTGCCAGCAGCTTCACAGAGAACTCCTACGAGCAGTACTTC. It translates to CASSFTENSYEQYF.

The chain combines TRBV10-1 with TRBJ2-3, with a possible D match to TRBD1 (5 bases). CDR1 WNHNN and CDR2 SYGVQD come from the germline V gene (reference sequence). The V end was cut by 4 bases, the J end by 9 bases, with 26 bases between. This CDR3 contains 17 residues. CDR3 bases: TGCGCCAGCAGTGGGGGTCCGGAACAGGTGATTTCGACGACGCAGTATTTT. Amino acids: CASSGGPEQVISTTQYF.

Here the CDR3 DNA reads TGCGCCAGCAGCTTGGGACAGGACAATGAGCAGTTCTTC. It yields the protein CASSLGQDNEQFF. The chain links TRBV5-1 to TRBJ2-1; TRBD1 might be the D (6 bases). CDR3 length: 13 residues. The germline CDR1 and CDR2 sequences are SGHRS and YFSETQ. Deletions cut 0 bases from V and 5 bases from J, with 6 bases between.

The V and J genes are TRBV5-1 and TRBJ1-4; D is undetermined. Trimming took off 4 bases at V and 1 base at J, with 11 bases between the two ends. From germline, CDR1 is SGHRS and CDR2 YFSETQ. This CDR3 has 15 residues. The CDR3 nucleotides read TGCGCCAGCAGCGAATGGCCGGGAACTAATGAAAAACTGTTTTTT. Residues: CASSEWPGTNEKLFF.

The rearrangement links TRBV2 to TRBJ2-3; D remains unclear. This CDR3 is built from 14 residues. The V and J ends lost 5 bases and 6 bases respectively, with 15 bases between them. Germline loops: CDR1 SNHLY, CDR2 FYNNEI. The CDR3 sequence is CASSQVRASDTQYF. In DNA form, the CDR3 reads TGTGCCAGCAGTCAGGTCCGGGCGTCGGATACGCAGTATTTT.

This chain links TRBV6-6 with TRBJ2-7; the D call may be TRBD1 or TRBD2 (5 bases each). The CDR3 has 14 amino acids. In germline, CDR1 is MNHNY, CDR2 SVGAGI (reference sequence). Trimming left V 7 bases short and J 1 base short, with 14 bases between. The DNA of the CDR3 is TGTGCCAGCACCGCCTCCGGGGCTTCCTACGAGCAGTACTTC. As protein: CASTASGASYEQYF.

The chain carries TRBV9 and TRBJ2-1, with TRBD2 matching 12 bases. This CDR3 has 19 residues. CDR1 is SGDLS, CDR2 YYNGEE, per germline. The trim removed 0 bases at V and 9 bases at J, leaving 16 bases unmatched. The CDR3 loop is CASSVELAGGPIGSVEQFF. CDR3 sequence (DNA): TGTGCCAGCAGCGTAGAACTAGCGGGGGGCCCAATTGGTTCGGTTGAGCAGTTCTTC.

This chain links TRBV6-2 or TRBV6-3 with TRBJ1-1; perhaps TRBD1 as D (5 bases). V shed 5 bases and J shed 2 bases, with 15 bases lying between them. This CDR3 comprises 15 residues. Germline V gene sequence: CDR1 MNHEY, CDR2 SVGEGT. The CDR3 coding sequence is TGTGCCAGCAGTAAGCGGGGGGGGATTAACACTGAAGCTTTCTTT. Protein product: CASSKRGGINTEAFF.

V usage is TRBV10-1 and J usage is TRBJ2-2; 7 bases are shared with TRBD2. Germline CDR1 is WNHNN and CDR2 is SYGVQD (reference sequence). V trimming: 6 bases; J trimming: 2 bases; junction bases outside the gene matches: 3. CDR3 length: 14 amino acids. The CDR3 nucleotides read TGCGCCAGCAGACTAGCGAGTAACACCGGGGAGCTGTTTTTT. Protein: CASRLASNTGELFF.